The clone carrying this T cell receptor beta chain was seen at least ten times. The sample belongs to a study of CDR3 diversity in severe acne. A single record per CDR3 protein comes from TCRdb applying MiXCR to the PCR reads. The sample lists almost 85,000 distinct CDR3 sequences; 45% to 55% were seen once. The CDR3 has 15 residues. Looked up from germline, CDR1 is SGHTS and CDR2 is YDEGEE. Trimming stripped 4 bases from V and 5 bases from J, with 18 bases between. Source material: blood. This receptor was obtained from a male donor in good health, without acne. This chain uses TRBV5-8 with TRBJ1-2, with D possibly TRBD1 on 6 matching bases. Written as DNA, the CDR3 is TGTGCCAGCAGCCCGGATAGGACAGCGAAGTATGGCTACACCTTC. It is translated as CASSPDRTAKYGYTF.